Listed below are T cell receptor beta chains from one sample, sequenced in a study of T-cell reconstitution after alpha-beta-depleted transplantation in children. In TCRdb, the PCR reads were re-called with MiXCR into one record per CDR3 protein. The sample lists around 270,000 distinct CDR3 sequences, roughly a tenth occurring once. The sample was PBMCs, taken before TCRalphabeta/CD19-depleted stem cell transplant. These receptors originate from a boy in the first two years of life with acute myeloid leukemia, due to receive a stem cell transplant. Both conserved end residues are part of each CDR3. Each record gives: V gene, clone size, D gene, J gene, CDR3 protein, CDR3 DNA. A D gene is named only where the DNA matches it firmly. The size of a clone is reported for some rows only, either as once, few or many, or as a class for expanded clones.

v_call: TRBV9
clone_size: many
d_call: -
j_call: TRBJ2-6
cdr3_aa: CASSPYSGANVLTF
cdr3_nt: TGTGCCAGCAGCCCCTACTCTGGGGCCAACGTCCTGACTTTC

v_call: TRBV7-6
clone_size: many
d_call: -
j_call: TRBJ2-1
cdr3_aa: CASAKGSDGTYNEQFF
cdr3_nt: TGTGCCAGCGCTAAAGGCTCGGACGGAACCTACAATGAGCAGTTCTTC

v_call: TRBV3-1
clone_size: many
d_call: TRBD1
j_call: TRBJ2-1
cdr3_aa: CASSQVQDRGRNEQFF
cdr3_nt: TGTGCCAGCAGCCAAGTACAGGATAGGGGGCGGAATGAGCAGTTCTTC

v_call: TRBV12-3/TRBV12-4
clone_size: -
d_call: -
j_call: TRBJ2-1
cdr3_aa: CASSFGDLDNEQFF
cdr3_nt: TGTGCCAGCAGTTTTGGGGACCTCGACAATGAGCAGTTCTTC

v_call: TRBV7-9
clone_size: -
d_call: TRBD1
j_call: TRBJ1-5
cdr3_aa: CASSFPGQGFQPQHF
cdr3_nt: TGTGCCAGCAGCTTTCCGGGACAGGGGTTTCAGCCCCAGCATTTT

v_call: TRBV3-1
clone_size: many
d_call: -
j_call: TRBJ2-7
cdr3_aa: CASSQGSGAHYEQYF
cdr3_nt: TGTGCCAGCAGCCAAGGCTCGGGAGCTCACTACGAGCAGTACTTC

v_call: TRBV7-2
clone_size: many
d_call: TRBD1
j_call: TRBJ2-3
cdr3_aa: CASSSWDRGPEDTQYF
cdr3_nt: TGTGCCAGCAGCTCCTGGGACAGGGGCCCGGAGGATACGCAGTATTTT

v_call: TRBV29-1
clone_size: many
d_call: TRBD2
j_call: TRBJ2-2
cdr3_aa: CSVGAGVGTGELFF
cdr3_nt: TGCAGCGTCGGTGCGGGGGTAGGGACCGGGGAGCTGTTTTTT

v_call: TRBV7-2
clone_size: many
d_call: TRBD2
j_call: TRBJ2-7
cdr3_aa: CASSPWTSVTYEQYF
cdr3_nt: TGTGCCAGCAGCCCATGGACTAGCGTGACCTACGAGCAGTACTTC

v_call: TRBV28
clone_size: many
d_call: -
j_call: TRBJ2-7
cdr3_aa: CAGFPASYEQYF
cdr3_nt: TGTGCCGGCTTCCCCGCCTCCTACGAGCAGTACTTC

v_call: TRBV9
clone_size: -
d_call: TRBD2
j_call: TRBJ2-1
cdr3_aa: CASNAAGGVEQFF
cdr3_nt: TGTGCCAGCAACGCAGCGGGGGGGGTTGAGCAGTTCTTC

v_call: TRBV7-2
clone_size: few
d_call: -
j_call: TRBJ1-5
cdr3_aa: CASSFRGGSNQPQHF
cdr3_nt: TGTGCCAGCAGCTTCAGGGGCGGGAGCAATCAGCCCCAGCATTTT

v_call: TRBV7-6
clone_size: many
d_call: TRBD1
j_call: TRBJ2-6
cdr3_aa: CASSLRFRTGTNSGANVLTF
cdr3_nt: TGTGCCAGCAGCTTACGCTTTAGGACAGGGACCAACTCTGGGGCCAACGTCCTGACTTTC

v_call: TRBV9
clone_size: many
d_call: -
j_call: TRBJ1-5
cdr3_aa: CASSSTAGNQPQHF
cdr3_nt: TGTGCCAGCAGCTCGACCGCAGGGAACCAGCCCCAGCATTTT

v_call: TRBV12-3/TRBV12-4
clone_size: few
d_call: -
j_call: TRBJ2-7
cdr3_aa: CASSLSWDTYSYEQYF
cdr3_nt: TGTGCCAGCAGTTTATCCTGGGACACCTACTCCTACGAGCAGTACTTC

v_call: TRBV6-2/TRBV6-3
clone_size: -
d_call: TRBD1
j_call: TRBJ1-5
cdr3_aa: CASSYSGTGLKPQHF
cdr3_nt: TGTGCCAGCAGTTACTCCGGGACAGGGCTTAAGCCCCAGCATTTT

v_call: TRBV11-1
clone_size: -
d_call: -
j_call: TRBJ1-1
cdr3_aa: CASSLDSDFIVGQLNTEAFF
cdr3_nt: TGTGCCAGCAGCTTAGATTCGGATTTTATAGTAGGACAGTTGAACACTGAAGCTTTCTTT

v_call: TRBV12-3/TRBV12-4
clone_size: many
d_call: TRBD2
j_call: TRBJ2-7
cdr3_aa: CASSLGTSEWEQYF
cdr3_nt: TGTGCCAGCAGTTTGGGGACTAGCGAGTGGGAGCAGTACTTC

v_call: TRBV7-3
clone_size: many
d_call: -
j_call: TRBJ2-1
cdr3_aa: CASSQAGFEQFF
cdr3_nt: TGTGCCAGCAGCCAAGCAGGGTTTGAGCAGTTCTTC

v_call: TRBV10-3
clone_size: many
d_call: TRBD1
j_call: TRBJ1-1
cdr3_aa: CAISGDRGSPEAFF
cdr3_nt: TGTGCCATCAGTGGGGACAGGGGGTCCCCTGAAGCTTTCTTT

v_call: TRBV7-9
clone_size: many
d_call: -
j_call: TRBJ1-1
cdr3_aa: CASSFGGHTEAFF
cdr3_nt: TGTGCCAGCAGCTTCGGGGGGCACACTGAAGCTTTCTTT

v_call: TRBV12-3/TRBV12-4
clone_size: many
d_call: -
j_call: TRBJ1-1
cdr3_aa: CASSFSAWGNTEAFF
cdr3_nt: TGTGCCAGCAGTTTTTCTGCATGGGGGAACACTGAAGCTTTCTTT

v_call: TRBV5-1
clone_size: many
d_call: TRBD1
j_call: TRBJ2-1
cdr3_aa: CASSFRQGAYNEQFF
cdr3_nt: TGCGCCAGCAGCTTCCGACAGGGGGCCTACAATGAGCAGTTCTTC

v_call: TRBV12-5
clone_size: many
d_call: -
j_call: TRBJ2-1
cdr3_aa: CASGPWGHPGLEFF
cdr3_nt: TGTGCTAGTGGCCCTTGGGGACACCCGGGACTTGAGTTCTTC

v_call: TRBV6-5
clone_size: few
d_call: -
j_call: TRBJ2-6
cdr3_aa: CASSSTQGLEGSGANVLTF
cdr3_nt: TGTGCCAGCAGTTCGACGCAGGGCCTCGAGGGCTCTGGGGCCAACGTCCTGACTTTC

v_call: TRBV28
clone_size: many
d_call: -
j_call: TRBJ2-7
cdr3_aa: CASSLGLHLSYEQYF
cdr3_nt: TGTGCCAGCAGTTTGGGGTTACATCTGTCCTACGAGCAGTACTTC

v_call: TRBV7-9
clone_size: many
d_call: -
j_call: TRBJ2-3
cdr3_aa: CASSLDWGRDTQYF
cdr3_nt: TGTGCCAGCAGCCTGGACTGGGGTCGGGATACGCAGTATTTT

v_call: TRBV20-1
clone_size: many
d_call: TRBD1
j_call: TRBJ1-5
cdr3_aa: CSAARDRGRNQPQHF
cdr3_nt: TGCAGTGCTGCCCGGGACAGGGGGCGAAATCAGCCCCAGCATTTT

v_call: TRBV29-1
clone_size: many
d_call: -
j_call: TRBJ2-1
cdr3_aa: CSVEGRAGDNEQFF
cdr3_nt: TGCAGCGTTGAAGGGAGGGCAGGTGACAATGAGCAGTTCTTC

v_call: TRBV20-1
clone_size: many
d_call: TRBD1
j_call: TRBJ2-7
cdr3_aa: CSATGTAYEQYF
cdr3_nt: TGCAGTGCAACCGGGACAGCCTACGAGCAGTACTTC

v_call: TRBV20-1
clone_size: few
d_call: -
j_call: TRBJ1-1
cdr3_aa: CSANLLGTITEAFF
cdr3_nt: TGCAGTGCTAACCTATTGGGGACTATTACCGAAGCTTTCTTT

v_call: TRBV7-9
clone_size: few
d_call: TRBD2
j_call: TRBJ2-1
cdr3_aa: CASSPGLAVSGGQFF
cdr3_nt: TGTGCCAGCAGCCCCGGACTAGCGGTGTCGGGGGGGCAGTTCTTC

v_call: TRBV7-6
clone_size: many
d_call: -
j_call: TRBJ1-4
cdr3_aa: CASSFGGGTNEKLFF
cdr3_nt: TGTGCCAGCAGCTTCGGTGGAGGAACTAATGAAAAACTGTTTTTT

v_call: TRBV28
clone_size: many
d_call: -
j_call: TRBJ2-7
cdr3_aa: CARSQRGIEQYF
cdr3_nt: TGTGCCAGGAGTCAGAGAGGGATCGAGCAGTACTTC

v_call: TRBV24-1
clone_size: many
d_call: TRBD1
j_call: TRBJ2-3
cdr3_aa: CATSGRGRADTQYF
cdr3_nt: TGTGCCACCAGTGGAAGGGGGCGCGCAGATACGCAGTATTTT

v_call: TRBV10-3
clone_size: many
d_call: TRBD1
j_call: TRBJ2-1
cdr3_aa: CAIRTGGLAYNEQFF
cdr3_nt: TGTGCCATCAGGACAGGGGGTTTAGCCTACAATGAGCAGTTCTTC

v_call: TRBV5-1
clone_size: -
d_call: TRBD1
j_call: TRBJ2-2
cdr3_aa: CASSSRTGSNTGELFF
cdr3_nt: TGCGCCAGCAGCTCCCGGACAGGCTCGAACACCGGGGAGCTGTTTTTT

v_call: TRBV6-5
clone_size: many
d_call: -
j_call: TRBJ1-2
cdr3_aa: CASSFGGRPGYGYTF
cdr3_nt: TGTGCCAGCAGTTTCGGGGGCCGGCCGGGATATGGCTACACCTTC

v_call: TRBV27
clone_size: -
d_call: -
j_call: TRBJ2-7
cdr3_aa: CASGTHYEQYF
cdr3_nt: TGTGCCAGCGGTACCCACTACGAGCAGTACTTC

v_call: TRBV29-1
clone_size: many
d_call: TRBD2
j_call: TRBJ2-1
cdr3_aa: CSVGPPYRLERESSYNEQFF
cdr3_nt: TGCAGCGTTGGTCCCCCCTACCGGCTCGAGCGGGAGAGCTCCTACAATGAGCAGTTCTTC

v_call: TRBV5-1
clone_size: -
d_call: TRBD1
j_call: TRBJ2-3
cdr3_aa: CASSAPQGASTDTQYF
cdr3_nt: TGCGCCAGCAGCGCCCCACAGGGGGCTAGCACAGATACGCAGTATTTT

v_call: TRBV29-1
clone_size: many
d_call: -
j_call: TRBJ1-1
cdr3_aa: CSVKALQLTEAFF
cdr3_nt: TGCAGCGTGAAGGCGTTGCAACTAACTGAAGCTTTCTTT

v_call: TRBV29-1
clone_size: many
d_call: TRBD1
j_call: TRBJ2-3
cdr3_aa: CSVRDRGQTDTQYF
cdr3_nt: TGCAGCGTTAGGGACAGGGGTCAGACAGATACGCAGTATTTT

v_call: TRBV7-2
clone_size: many
d_call: TRBD1
j_call: TRBJ2-7
cdr3_aa: CASSLEDRVVRYF
cdr3_nt: TGTGCCAGCAGCTTAGAGGACAGGGTAGTTCGGTACTTC

v_call: TRBV12-3/TRBV12-4
clone_size: many
d_call: TRBD1
j_call: TRBJ2-7
cdr3_aa: CASRPTGTYEQYF
cdr3_nt: TGTGCCAGCAGGCCGACAGGGACCTACGAGCAGTACTTC

v_call: TRBV12-3/TRBV12-4
clone_size: many
d_call: -
j_call: TRBJ2-3
cdr3_aa: CASSRGGKDTQYF
cdr3_nt: TGTGCCAGCAGCCGCGGGGGCAAAGATACGCAGTATTTT

v_call: TRBV5-6
clone_size: few
d_call: -
j_call: TRBJ2-1
cdr3_aa: CASSLDRANYNEQFF
cdr3_nt: TGTGCCAGCAGCTTGGACAGGGCGAACTACAATGAGCAGTTCTTC

v_call: TRBV20-1
clone_size: many
d_call: -
j_call: TRBJ1-2
cdr3_aa: CSASPGIRGGYTF
cdr3_nt: TGCAGTGCGTCACCAGGCATCCGTGGTGGCTACACCTTC

v_call: TRBV14
clone_size: many
d_call: -
j_call: TRBJ2-5
cdr3_aa: CASSQETGNQETQYF
cdr3_nt: TGTGCCAGCAGCCAAGAAACGGGGAACCAAGAGACCCAGTACTTC

v_call: TRBV29-1
clone_size: many
d_call: -
j_call: TRBJ1-3
cdr3_aa: CSALAGHSGNTIYF
cdr3_nt: TGCAGCGCCCTGGCGGGGCACTCTGGAAACACCATATATTTT